This T cell receptor (beta chain) was retrieved from a study of identical twins. The CDR3 is 15 amino acids. Per the germline V gene, CDR1 is SGHAT and CDR2 is FQNNGV. J gave up 3 bases and V 5 bases, and 6 bases lay outside the gene matches. TCRdb reanalysed the 5' RACE reads using MiXCR and keeps one entry per CDR3 protein. The sample contains roughly 770,000 distinct CDR3 sequences, 15% to 20% of which appear only once. These data were also filed under a second study, of T cells expressing NK-cell markers. Per that paper: Sorted CD3+CD56+NKG2C+, CD3+CD56+NKG2C- and CD3+CD56-NKG2C+ T-cell subsets were beta-chain profiled. Serological testing identified seven of the eight sequenced donors as HCMV-seropositive and one as seronegative. The study found dominant NKG2C+ clonotypes at roughly 1.0-7.0% of CD8+ T cells in six donors.

The chain carries TRBV11-2 and TRBJ1-4, with 7 nucleotides matching TRBD1. This receptor was obtained from a woman aged 18 to 35 in good health. Sequenced material: PBMCs. The DNA of the CDR3 is TGTGCCAGCAGCCAGGGGGGGGGAGCTAATGAAAAACTGTTTTTT. The encoded protein is CASSQGGGANEKLFF.